The clone carrying this T cell receptor beta chain came up many times. Its target is unknown. The germline V and J ends were trimmed by 6 bases and 0 bases, with 8 bases remaining between them. The germline gives CDR1 SGHAT, CDR2 FQNNGV. CDR3 length: 13 amino acids. The data derive from a study of T-cell memory formation after mild COVID-19. General observations from the study: Mainly in CM and EM were contracting CD4+ clones; CD8+ were in EMRA. Specificity for SARS-CoV-2 was not confirmed among the second-wave clones peaking on day 37. Later expanders leaned CD4+, whereas clones that contracted between day 15 and 85 were balanced CD4/CD8.

5'RACE primed at constant segments yielded TCR alpha and TCR beta cDNA libraries bearing sample barcodes and UMIs. TCRdb reprocessed the 5' RACE reads with MiXCR, giving one entry per CDR3 protein. The sample comprises 50,000 or so distinct CDR3 sequences, around a quarter of which are singletons, and around 40% rests with the top ten. The clonotype was recovered from a man younger than 35 who had mild COVID-19 (a few samples of this study predate the infection). Cell type and time point are not known. The sequenced material came from PBMCs or a T cell subset sorted from them (not recorded which). This chain joins TRBV11-2 and TRBJ2-5; possible D gene TRBD2, 6 bases. The CDR3, as DNA: TGTGCCAGCAGGGACTACTACCAAGAGACCCAGTACTTC. This gives the protein CASRDYYQETQYF.